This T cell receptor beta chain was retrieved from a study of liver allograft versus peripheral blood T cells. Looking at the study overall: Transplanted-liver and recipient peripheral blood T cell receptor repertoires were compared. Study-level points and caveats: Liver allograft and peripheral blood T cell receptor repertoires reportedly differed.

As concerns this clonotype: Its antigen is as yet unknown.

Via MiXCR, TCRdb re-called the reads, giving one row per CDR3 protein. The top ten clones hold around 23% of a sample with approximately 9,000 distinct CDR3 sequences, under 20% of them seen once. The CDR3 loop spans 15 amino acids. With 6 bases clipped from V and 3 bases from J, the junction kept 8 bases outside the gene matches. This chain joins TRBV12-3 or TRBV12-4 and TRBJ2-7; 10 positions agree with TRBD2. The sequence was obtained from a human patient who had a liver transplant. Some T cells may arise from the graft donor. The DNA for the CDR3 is TGTGCCAGCAGGCCCGGGACTAGCGAAGGCTACGAGCAGTACTTC. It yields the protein CASRPGTSEGYEQYF.